What follows are 5 T cell receptor beta chains derived from one specimen sequenced in a study of glioma-infiltrating T cells after dendritic cell vaccination. This table comes from immunoSEQ multiplex PCR, and its TCRdb copy is limited to in-frame clones, with some not included. The sample lists roughly 60,000 clones; approximately 86% were seen once. As for time point: after dendritic cell vaccination, including at tumor progression/relapse. Source: blood, taken after dendritic cell vaccination. The receptors were gathered from a human donor with glioblastoma.

Remarks on this clone: One end of the junction is discordant with germline, which a read error may explain. This chain links TRBV11-3 with TRBJ2-3; D uncertain. Germline loops: CDR1 SGHNT, CDR2 YENEEA. CDR3 length equals 13 residues. The CDR3 region is CASSSGEADTRYF. The CDR3 DNA sequence: TGTGCCAGCAGCTCCGGCGAGGCAGATACGCGGTATTTT.

The chain is built from TRBV4-2 and TRBJ1-4, with D possibly being TRBD1 (5 bases). The CDR3 contains 16 residues. CDR1 is LGHNA and CDR2 is YNFKEQ in the germline V gene. Trimming took off 1 base at V and 3 bases at J, with 12 bases between the two ends. CDR3 in amino acids: CASSQGGWAANEKLFF. The CDR3, as DNA: TGTGCCAGCAGCCAAGGGGGCTGGGCGGCTAATGAAAAACTGTTTTTT.

This chain connects TRBV29-1 to TRBJ2-7; TRBD1 might be the D (5 bases). The ends were cut back, 6 bases at V and 4 bases at J, with 16 bases in the middle. This CDR3 spans 13 amino acids. The V gene's germline CDR1 is SQVTM and CDR2 ANQGSEA. The DNA for the CDR3 is TGCAGCGTGAGACAGCTTCTGTCGTACGAGCAGTACTTC. Residues: CSVRQLLSYEQYF.

This clone was picked up one time. V and J are TRBV5-1 and TRBJ2-3; 7 bases align to TRBD2. CDR3 length: 16 amino acids. Per germline, CDR1 SGHRS and CDR2 YFSETQ. The V and J ends lost 1 base and 0 bases, in that order; junction bases with no gene match: 5. CDR3 nucleotides: TGCGCCAGCAGCTTGTTCCAGCGGGGAAGCACAGATACGCAGTATTTT. Encoded protein: CASSLFQRGSTDTQYF.

V is TRBV25-1 and J is TRBJ1-4; 9 nucleotides agree with TRBD1. This CDR3 has 14 residues. Germline lookup yields CDR1 MGHDK and CDR2 SYGVNS. V shed 6 bases and J 7 bases; nucleotides not matched to a gene: 6. The CDR3, as DNA: TGTGCCAGCAGCCGGACAGGGGAAAGTGAAAAACTGTTTTTT. This codes for CASSRTGESEKLFF.